This T cell receptor beta chain was retrieved from a study of T cell responses to AZD1222 COVID-19 vaccine. TCRdb's table, derived via immunoSEQ multiplex PCR, lists solely in-frame clones and lacks some. The repertoire holds about 100,000 clones, with 91% as singletons. This clone was seen once. Looked up from germline, CDR1 is MDHEN and CDR2 is SYDVKM. This CDR3 has 16 amino acids. V was trimmed by 5 bases and J by 0 bases, leaving 17 bases between them. This receptor was identified in an adult who received the AZD1222 COVID-19 vaccine. The V call is TRBV28, the J call TRBJ2-7; D is possibly TRBD2 (5 bases). The sample consisted of peripheral blood, taken 28 days after the second AZD1222 dose. CDR3 sequence (DNA): TGTGCCAGCAGTCGAAATAGGGCGGGTGGCTCCTACGAGCAGTACTTC. Translation gives CASSRNRAGGSYEQYF. Using reference TRBV28 and TRBJ2-7 for the parts outside the CDR3, the full variable domain is DVKVTQSSRYLVKRTGEKVFLECVQDMDHENMFWYRQDPGLGLRLIYFSYDVKMKEKGDIPEGYSVSREKKERFSLILESASTNQTSMYLCASSRNRAGGSYEQYFGPGTRLTVT.